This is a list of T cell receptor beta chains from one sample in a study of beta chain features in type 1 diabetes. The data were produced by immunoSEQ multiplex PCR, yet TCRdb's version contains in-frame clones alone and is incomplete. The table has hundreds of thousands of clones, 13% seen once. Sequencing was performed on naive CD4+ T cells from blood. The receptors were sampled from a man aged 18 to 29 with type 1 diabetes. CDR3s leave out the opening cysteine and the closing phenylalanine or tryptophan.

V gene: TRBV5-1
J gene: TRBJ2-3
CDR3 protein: ASSLAQSTDTQY

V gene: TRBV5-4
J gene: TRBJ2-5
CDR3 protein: ASSLNLETQY

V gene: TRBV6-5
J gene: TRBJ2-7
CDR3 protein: ASSYRETHEQY

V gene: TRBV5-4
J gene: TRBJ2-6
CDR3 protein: ASSPDSAGANVLT

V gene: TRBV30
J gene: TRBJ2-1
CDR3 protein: AVETGNEQF

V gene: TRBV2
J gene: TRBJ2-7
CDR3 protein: ASSYLGDGS

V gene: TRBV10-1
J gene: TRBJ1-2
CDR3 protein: ASSGPYGYT

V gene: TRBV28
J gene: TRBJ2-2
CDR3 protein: ASNPGTANTGELF

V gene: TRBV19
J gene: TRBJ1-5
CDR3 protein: ASSGTGRPQPQH

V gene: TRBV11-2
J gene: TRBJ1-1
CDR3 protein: ASNGPLRNTEAF

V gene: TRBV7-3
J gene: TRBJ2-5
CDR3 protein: ASSLAVWETQY

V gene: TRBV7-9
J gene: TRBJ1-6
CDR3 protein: ASSWDPGALH

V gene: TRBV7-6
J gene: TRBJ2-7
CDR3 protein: ASSLDRGEQY

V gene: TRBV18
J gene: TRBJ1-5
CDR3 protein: ASSPRTLEPQH